The text below deals with one T cell receptor beta chain. Its antigen is currently not known. For every CD8+ T cell subset, approximately 300,000 cells were flow-sorted straight into RLT lysis buffer, and each subset was sorted in triplicate. Naive CD8+ T cells were defined stringently as CD45RO-CCR7+CD27+CD95- to exclude memory contaminants. Standard density gradient centrifugation was used to isolate peripheral blood mononuclear cells from buffy coats. Naive CXCR3-negative and CXCR3-positive CD8+ T cells were flow-sorted on a FACSAria III. An RNeasy Mini Kit was used to extract total RNA from the sorted cells. The CDR3 contains 18 residues, cysteine and phenylalanine counted. A DNA sequence was not provided. The germline V gene specifies MGHDK as CDR1 and SYGVNS as CDR2. The data are from a study of CXCR3-negative and CXCR3-positive naive CD8 T cells (dated by TCRdb to 2018 to 2020). Some background on the complete study: In total, roughly 140 million TRB reads were obtained, which works out to roughly 1.5 +/- 0.3 million reads per library. Diversity and physicochemical repertoire analyses covered around 10 donors pooled from two independent experiments. For the TRBV-TRBJ cluster analysis, the naive subsets came from 5 donors, while the memory cells came from 3 donors. Points the paper makes about the study in general: Because surface CD5, which has been linked to self-reactivity in mice, was comparable between naive subsets, TCR interaction strength was also inferred from TRB CDR3 physicochemical properties. Compared with CXCR3-negative naive cells, CXCR3-positive naive cells had TRB CDR3s with higher hydrophobicity (lower Kidera factor 4), lower energy, and higher strength and volume indices. Repertoire diversity was comparably high in both naive subsets but much lower in memory CD8+ T cells. Similar TRBV-TRBJ usage was shown by naive CXCR3-negative and CXCR3-positive cells from the same donor, whereas distinct patterns were shown by memory cells. Freshly isolated PBMCs were used for most assays because CXCR3 expression went down partially after cryopreservation.

This sample was sequenced with a NextSeq 550. The Human TCR Profiling Kit (MiLaboratory) was used to prepare UMI-labeled 5' RACE TRB cDNA libraries. The full amount of extracted RNA was used for cDNA synthesis, and the full amount of resulting cDNA was used for PCR amplification. Libraries were prepared in parallel with an identical number of PCR cycles. In the source study's methods: MIGEC and MiXCR extracted about 49,000 +/- 11,000 unique UMI-labeled TRB cDNA molecules per library, requiring at least two reads per UMI. Each library averaged 40,000 +/- 10,000 functional in-frame TRB CDR3 nucleotide clonotypes without stop codons. After each sample was downsampled to 5000 UMI-labeled TRB molecules, VDJtools was used to calculate diversity metrics such as normalized Shannon-Wiener and Chao1. VDJtools computed clonotype-size-weighted physicochemical properties of the central five CDR3 residues: interaction energy, strength, volume and Kidera factor 4. The reads went through TCRdb reprocessing, and each CDR3 protein sequence gets one entry with no DNA. The V and J calls reflect TCRdb's pipeline rather than the authors' work. This sample's clone table shows around 45,000 distinct CDR3 sequences. About 1.6% of the sample rests with the top ten.

The source is a human donor in good health. Some clones in this sample may be carry-over from other donors' samples. The chain is encoded by TRBV25-1 joined to TRBJ2-7; there is no DNA to check the TCRdb D call of TRBD2. The sequencing input was naive CXCR3- CD8+ T cells from blood. The cell subset or site label, read with the paper, signifies: CD45RO-CCR7+CD27+CD95- naive CD8+ T cells lacking CXCR3 (TNR3-). The CDR3 corresponds to CASSGASGGAKFAYEQYF.